Each of the 14 T cell receptor beta chains below was sequenced from the same sample in a study of CD8 T cells in ankylosing spondylitis. TCRdb ran MiXCR on the 5' RACE reads and lists one entry per CDR3 protein. The sample holds more than 150,000 distinct CDR3 sequences, 18% seen once. Specimen: blood, either unsorted or a sorted T cell fraction (not recorded which). These receptors all stem from a male donor aged 10-29 years with ankylosing spondylitis or in good health (not recorded which).

In its sample, this clonotype was seen a few times. The chain is built from TRBV6-1 and TRBJ2-5; the match to TRBD1 covers 7 bases. CDR1 MNHNS and CDR2 SASEGT come from the germline V gene. The CDR3 extends over 13 amino acids. V shed 5 bases, J shed 5 bases, and the junction held 5 bases outside the gene matches. In DNA form, the CDR3 reads TGTGCCAGCAGTCCCCACAGGGGCGAGACCCAGTACTTC. This codes for CASSPHRGETQYF.

This chain connects TRBV6-6 to TRBJ2-1, with D perhaps matching TRBD2 (6 bases). This CDR3 spans 15 amino acids. Per germline, CDR1 MNHNY and CDR2 SVGAGI (reference sequence). Deletions cut 2 bases from V and 9 bases from J, with 17 bases between. The DNA for the CDR3 is TGTGCCAGCAGTTACCTTGATGTGGGGGGAGGTGAGCAGTTCTTC. Its protein product is CASSYLDVGGGEQFF.

This chain joins TRBV29-1 and TRBJ2-3; 7 bases are shared with TRBD2. The V segment lost 3 bases and the J segment 11 bases; nucleotides outside the gene matches: 5. Per the germline V gene, CDR1 is SQVTM and CDR2 is ANQGSEA. The CDR3 sequence is 11 residues long. The CDR3: CSVDSGGGQYF. In DNA form, the CDR3 reads TGCAGCGTTGATTCTGGGGGGGGGCAGTATTTT.

At least ten counts were recorded for this clonotype. This chain joins TRBV12-3 or TRBV12-4 and TRBJ1-2; the match to TRBD1 covers 8 bases. V lost 7 bases to trimming and J lost 5 bases; unmatched junction nucleotides: 9. There are 14 residues in the CDR3. The CDR3 bases are TGTGCCAGCATCTTAGACAGGGGTCCTTATGGCTACACCTTC. Its translation: CASILDRGPYGYTF.

The table lists this clonotype with many counts. The chain recombines TRBV12-3 or TRBV12-4 with TRBJ1-3, with D possibly being TRBD1 (5 bases). This CDR3 comprises 15 residues. The V gene lost 1 base and the J gene lost 2 bases, with 9 bases spanning the gap. The CDR3 is CASSLDGGAGNTIYF. The CDR3 DNA follows: TGTGCCAGCAGTTTAGACGGGGGGGCTGGAAACACCATATATTTT.

This clonotype has ten or more counts. The chain combines TRBV11-2 with TRBJ2-5; D might be TRBD1 (5 bases). CDR1 and CDR2 from the germline V gene are SGHAT and FQNNGV. V gave up 8 bases and J gave up 1 base, with 17 bases separating them. The CDR3 runs to 15 residues. CDR3 DNA sequence: TGTGCCAGCGTGAAGGGGTGGGGTTTCCAAGAGACCCAGTACTTC. Translated: CASVKGWGFQETQYF. The full variable domain, its missing parts supplied by reference TRBV11-2 and TRBJ2-5, is EAGVAQSPRYKIIEKRQSVAFWCNPISGHATLYWYQQILGQGPKLLIQFQNNGVVDDSQLPKDRFSAERLKGVDSTLKIQPAKLEDSAVYLCASVKGWGFQETQYFGPGTRLLVL.

This clonotype was seen at least ten times. V and J are TRBV12-3 or TRBV12-4 and TRBJ2-3; the D call may be TRBD1 or TRBD2 (6 bases each). V lost 7 bases, J lost 2 bases, and 19 bases lay in between. This CDR3 is 16 amino acids long. The chain's CDR3 is CASTNGGGQVTDTQYF. The CDR3 DNA reads as TGTGCCAGCACCAACGGTGGGGGGCAGGTCACAGATACGCAGTATTTT.

The gene calls are TRBV20-1 and TRBJ2-3, with D possibly TRBD1 on 6 matching bases. This CDR3 contains 13 residues. Germline CDR1 and CDR2: DFQATT and SNEGSKA (reference sequence). The germline V and J ends were trimmed by 3 bases and 2 bases, with 9 bases remaining between them. The CDR3 nucleotides read TGCAGTGCTAGTAGACAGGACACAGATACGCAGTATTTT. Translating gives CSASRQDTDTQYF.

In DNA, the CDR3 is TGTGCCAGCAGGCCAACCGGGACAGTGGGGTCCTACGAGCAGTACGTC. Amino acids: CASRPTGTVGSYEQYV. This chain uses TRBV5-5 with TRBJ2-7; TRBD1 matches 7 bases. The CDR3 length is 16 residues. With V trimmed by 5 bases and J by 1 base, 12 bases remained unmatched. CDR1 and CDR2 (germline): SGHKS, YYEKEE (reference sequence).

The table lists this clonotype with many counts. The rearrangement joins TRBV7-3 to TRBJ2-3; perhaps TRBD2 as D (5 bases). Germline CDR1 SGHTA, CDR2 FQGTGA. Trimming pared 2 bases from V and 2 bases from J, leaving 14 bases between. The CDR3 is made up of 16 amino acids. For the CDR3, the DNA is TGTGCCAGCAGCTTATTTGGACGGGATGCCACAGATACGCAGTATTTT. Its protein product is CASSLFGRDATDTQYF.

V is TRBV20-1 and J is TRBJ2-3; the match to TRBD2 covers 8 bases. V was clipped by 1 base and J by 1 base; unmatched bases: 1. The CDR3 spans 14 residues. The germline V gene encodes CDR1 DFQATT and CDR2 SNEGSKA (reference sequence). DNA of the CDR3: TGCAGTGCTAGAGGGCGGGAGGGCACAGATACGCAGTATTTT. Its translation is CSARGREGTDTQYF.

This clonotype was seen a handful of times. The chain has TRBV25-1 and TRBJ2-1; possibly TRBD1 for D (5 bases). With 1 base removed from V and 6 bases from J, the gap between germline ends came to 7 bases. The CDR3 covers 13 residues. Germline CDR1 reads MGHDK; CDR2 reads SYGVNS. In nucleotides, the CDR3 is TGTGCCAGCAGTGAATCAGGGATCAATGAGCAGTTCTTC. This encodes CASSESGINEQFF. The full variable domain, in which reference TRBV25-1 and TRBJ2-1 provide the parts outside the CDR3, is EADIYQTPRYLVIGTGKKITLECSQTMGHDKMYWYQQDPGMELHLIHYSYGVNSTEKGDLSSESTVSRIRTEHFPLTLESARPSHTSQYLCASSESGINEQFFGPGTRLTVL.

Only one count was recorded for this clonotype. The V call is TRBV29-1, the J call TRBJ2-7; unclear D gene. Germline CDR1 reads SQVTM; CDR2 reads ANQGSEA. The CDR3 loop spans 9 amino acids. The V end lost 4 bases, the J end lost 3 bases, and 1 base lay between the germline ends. The CDR3 nucleotides read TGCAGCGTTGTCTACGAGCAGTACGTC. It encodes CSVVYEQYV.

This clonotype has a count of ten or more. The J gene is TRBJ2-7, the V gene TRBV7-8; 9 bases agree with TRBD1. The J segment lost 2 bases and the V segment lost 5 bases, leaving 4 bases of the junction unmatched. The CDR3 covers 14 residues. The germline V gene has CDR1 SGHVS and CDR2 FQNEAQ. CDR3 sequence: CASSLGTGPYEQYF. Here the CDR3 DNA reads TGTGCCAGCAGCCTCGGGACAGGGCCCTACGAGCAGTACTTC.